The source of this T cell receptor beta chain is a study of early T cells in non-severe SARS-CoV-2 infection. TCRdb recomputed calls from the 5' RACE reads with MiXCR, one row per CDR3 protein. The table has some 80,000 distinct CDR3 sequences, approximately 5% seen once. This clonotype was seen at least ten times. V lost 4 bases and J 4 bases, leaving 13 bases between the germline ends. The germline V gene encodes CDR1 MNHNS and CDR2 SASEGT. This CDR3 has 14 residues. This sample comprised whole blood, obtained at baseline. J is TRBJ1-2 and V is TRBV6-1, with a possible D match to TRBD1 (6 bases). The receptor comes from an adult who was a healthcare worker with PCR-confirmed SARS-CoV-2 infection or an uninfected control (not recorded which). The DNA of the CDR3 is TGTGCCAGCAGTGCTCGACAGGTGCCCTATGGCTACACCTTC. Encoded protein: CASSARQVPYGYTF.